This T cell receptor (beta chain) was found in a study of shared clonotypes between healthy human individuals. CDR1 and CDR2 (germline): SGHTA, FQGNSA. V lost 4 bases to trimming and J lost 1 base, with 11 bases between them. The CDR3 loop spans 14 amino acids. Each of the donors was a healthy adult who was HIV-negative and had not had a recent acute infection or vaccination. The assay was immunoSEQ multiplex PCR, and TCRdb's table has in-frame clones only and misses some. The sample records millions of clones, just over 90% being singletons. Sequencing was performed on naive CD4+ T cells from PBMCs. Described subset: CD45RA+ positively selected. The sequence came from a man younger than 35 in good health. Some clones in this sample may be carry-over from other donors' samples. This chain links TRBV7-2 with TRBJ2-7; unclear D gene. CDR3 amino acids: CASSSIDMSYEQYF. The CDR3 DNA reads TGTGCCAGCAGCTCGATCGACATGTCCTACGAGCAGTACTTC.